These 23 T cell receptor beta chains share one sample of origin, sequenced in a study of T cell changes during pregnancy in multiple sclerosis (dated by TCRdb to about 2019). Library construction relied on the immunoSEQ multiplex PCR assay. The table was pulled from immuneACCESS by TCRdb, which kept in-frame rearrangements only. Such tables lose some clones; where checked, under half of the loss comes from unresolved V genes, and the rest has no known cause. The sample table lists 100,000 or so clones, approximately 94% of them with a count of one. The top ten hold roughly 0.9% of the sample. This sample comprised peripheral blood, obtained before pregnancy. The receptor source for this set is a female donor with multiple sclerosis, enrolled in a pregnancy study.

The sample holds one count of this clone. The chain has TRBV7-9 and TRBJ1-3; D is possibly TRBD1 (5 bases). CDR1 is SEHNR, CDR2 FQNEAQ, per germline (reference sequence). Trimming took off 0 bases at V and 0 bases at J, with 9 bases between the two ends. The CDR3 contains 16 residues. CDR3 protein: CASSLAGGSSGNTIYF. The CDR3 region has the DNA TGTGCCAGCAGCTTAGCGGGGGGGAGCTCTGGAAACACCATATATTTT.

This clone was recorded only once. V and J are TRBV7-9 and TRBJ2-7; 8 positions agree with TRBD1. This CDR3 spans 15 amino acids. The germline CDR1 and CDR2 sequences are SEHNR and FQNEAQ (reference sequence). Unmatched junction bases numbered 5, after V lost 0 bases and J lost 4 bases. The CDR3 is CASSLARTGRYEQYF. The CDR3 DNA is TGTGCCAGCAGCTTAGCACGGACAGGGCGATACGAGCAGTACTTC.

V gene TRBV7-9 combines with J gene TRBJ2-7; 8 bases line up with TRBD1. Germline V gives CDR1 SEHNR, CDR2 FQNEAQ (reference sequence). Germline trimming cut 5 bases from V and 3 bases from J; bases unmatched to any gene: 6. The CDR3 contains 14 residues. The CDR3 DNA reads as TGTGCCAGCAGCGAACAGGGGGACGACTACGAGCAGTACTTC. Protein: CASSEQGDDYEQYF.

The chain joins TRBV19 to TRBJ2-7; the D gene is possibly TRBD1 (6 bases). This CDR3 is built from 14 residues. V shed 3 bases and J shed 2 bases, with 11 bases lying between them. From germline, CDR1 is LNHDA and CDR2 SQIVND (reference sequence). The CDR3 coding sequence is TGTGCCAGTAGTATGGAGCAGGGGCCCTACGAGCAGTACTTC. Translated: CASSMEQGPYEQYF.

The chain combines TRBV6-1 with TRBJ2-1; 7 positions agree with TRBD1. J gave up 8 bases and V 3 bases, and 10 bases lay outside the gene matches. This CDR3 spans 15 amino acids. Germline assignment: CDR1 MNHNS and CDR2 SASEGT. The CDR3 loop reads CASSDGQVEGDEQFF. Written as DNA, the CDR3 is TGTGCCAGCAGTGATGGACAGGTCGAGGGCGATGAGCAGTTCTTC.

This chain links TRBV27 with TRBJ1-3; D is ambiguous. V was trimmed by 3 bases and J by 0 bases, leaving 9 bases between them. CDR3 size: 15 residues. Germline V gene sequence: CDR1 MNHEY, CDR2 SMNVEV (reference sequence). CDR3 amino acids: CASSFSGSSGNTIYF. CDR3 coding DNA: TGTGCCAGCAGTTTTAGTGGGAGCTCTGGAAACACCATATATTTT.

This clone was detected only once. This chain links TRBV28 with TRBJ2-7; D is perhaps TRBD1 (5 bases). Germline CDR1 reads MDHEN; CDR2 reads SYDVKM. This CDR3 has 12 residues. V lost 6 bases, J lost 3 bases, and 9 bases lay in between. CDR3 sequence (DNA): TGTGCCAGCAGGACCCAGGGCTACGAGCAGTACTTC. Its protein is CASRTQGYEQYF. Full variable domain (rest looked up from reference TRBV28 and TRBJ2-7): DVKVTQSSRYLVKRTGEKVFLECVQDMDHENMFWYRQDPGLGLRLIYFSYDVKMKEKGDIPEGYSVSREKKERFSLILESASTNQTSMYLCASRTQGYEQYFGPGTRLTVT.

The rearrangement uses TRBV7-9 and TRBJ1-3; TRBD1 aligns across 8 bases. The CDR3 length is 15 residues. V dropped 4 bases and J dropped 4; count of bases not matched to a gene: 6. Germline V CDR1 and CDR2: SEHNR, FQNEAQ (reference sequence). This CDR3 is CASSSDRAHGNTIYF. CDR3 nucleotide sequence: TGTGCCAGCAGCTCGGACAGGGCTCACGGAAACACCATATATTTT.

The CDR3, as DNA: TGTGCCAGCAGCACCCAGGGAACTGAAGCTTTCTTT. It specifies CASSTQGTEAFF. The chain couples TRBV2 to TRBJ1-1, with D perhaps TRBD1 (5 bases). The germline CDR1 and CDR2 sequences are SNHLY and FYNNEI. V lost 6 bases, J lost 5 bases, and 10 bases lay in between. The CDR3 has 12 amino acids.

J is TRBJ2-7 and V is TRBV27; possibly TRBD2 for D (6 bases). This CDR3 comprises 13 residues. V shed 2 bases and J shed 4 bases, with 9 bases lying between them. The V gene's germline CDR1 is MNHEY and CDR2 SMNVEV (reference sequence). CDR3 protein: CASSLDGRYEQYF. CDR3 bases: TGTGCCAGCAGTTTAGACGGGAGATACGAGCAGTACTTC.

V is TRBV19 and J is TRBJ2-5, with 8 positions matching TRBD2. Germline CDR1 LNHDA, CDR2 SQIVND (reference sequence). CDR3 size: 14 residues. V lost 9 bases and J lost 5; bases outside the gene matches: 11. CDR3 loop: CARGGAGVPETQYF. The CDR3 DNA sequence: TGTGCCAGGGGGGGAGCGGGAGTGCCGGAGACCCAGTACTTC.

V and J are TRBV18 and TRBJ1-1; TRBD1 might be the D (5 bases). Trimming took off 0 bases at V and 7 bases at J, with 12 bases between the two ends. This CDR3 has 14 residues. CDR1 and CDR2 from the germline V gene are KGHSH and LQKENI. In nucleotides, the CDR3 is TGTGCCAGCTCACCACCCTCAGGGAGGGTTGAAGCTTTCTTT. As protein: CASSPPSGRVEAFF.

The chain has TRBV6-5 and TRBJ2-1; D is ambiguous. Germline CDR1 and CDR2: MNHEY and SVGAGI. CDR3 length equals 13 residues. V was shortened by 4 bases and J by 6 bases, with 10 bases between the two germline ends. CDR3 amino acids: CASSFTVANEQFF. CDR3 DNA: TGTGCCAGCAGTTTTACAGTGGCCAATGAGCAGTTCTTC.

This chain connects TRBV4-2 to TRBJ1-2; 7 nucleotides align to TRBD1. Per germline, CDR1 LGHNA and CDR2 YNFKEQ. This CDR3 contains 16 residues. The V and J ends lost 8 bases and 4 bases, in that order; junction bases with no gene match: 16. The CDR3 DNA is TGTGCCAGCCGACGGGTCGGCAGGGGGGATCGCTATGGCTACACCTTC. This sequence encodes CASRRVGRGDRYGYTF.

J is TRBJ2-2 and V is TRBV19, with TRBD2 as a possible D gene (6 bases). Germline CDR1 LNHDA, CDR2 SQIVND (reference sequence). CDR3 size: 18 residues. Trimming cost V 7 bases and J 1 base, with 22 bases left between them. This CDR3 reads CASTYALLTRGNTGELFF. The CDR3 nucleotides read TGTGCCAGTACCTACGCCCTCTTGACTAGGGGGAACACCGGGGAGCTGTTTTTT.

The CDR3 is CASSQRTGGTEAFF. The DNA for the CDR3 is TGCGCCAGCAGCCAACGGACAGGGGGCACTGAAGCTTTCTTT. V usage is TRBV5-1 and J usage is TRBJ1-1; TRBD1 aligns across 10 bases. This CDR3 comprises 14 residues. Unmatched junction bases numbered 4, after V lost 4 bases and J lost 4 bases. From germline, CDR1 is SGHRS and CDR2 YFSETQ.

This chain links TRBV27 with TRBJ2-2; TRBD1 matches 7 bases. Germline assignment: CDR1 MNHEY and CDR2 SMNVEV (reference sequence). V was pared by 7 bases and J by 7 bases, with 9 bases of the junction left unmatched. The CDR3 runs 14 residues. CDR3 region: CASTRQGIDGELFF. CDR3 in DNA: TGTGCCAGCACCCGACAGGGAATAGACGGGGAGCTGTTTTTT.

This chain links TRBV19 with TRBJ1-5; D remains unclear. CDR1 is LNHDA and CDR2 is SQIVND in the germline V gene (reference sequence). V was cut by 3 bases and J by 5 bases, with 11 bases left in between. The CDR3 spans 14 residues. The CDR3 region is CASSMLAGYQPQHF. CDR3 DNA sequence: TGTGCCAGTAGTATGCTGGCAGGTTATCAGCCCCAGCATTTT.

In its sample, this clone was seen once. The V and J genes are TRBV19 and TRBJ2-2; 9 positions match TRBD1. The CDR3 totals 22 residues. Unmatched junction bases numbered 21, after V lost 4 bases and J lost 0 bases. In germline, CDR1 is LNHDA, CDR2 SQIVND (reference sequence). CDR3 in amino acids: CASSTFYGTGRVPPANTGELFF. The DNA for the CDR3 is TGTGCCAGTAGTACCTTCTACGGGACAGGGCGCGTCCCCCCTGCGAACACCGGGGAGCTGTTTTTT.

The chain carries TRBV6-1 and TRBJ1-2; D unresolved. Germline V gene sequence: CDR1 MNHNS, CDR2 SASEGT. CDR3 size: 16 residues. V lost 2 bases to trimming and J lost 7 bases, with 20 bases between them. The CDR3 loop is CASSETRVEIKAGYTF. CDR3 sequence (DNA): TGTGCCAGCAGTGAAACACGGGTGGAGATCAAGGCTGGCTACACCTTC.

The chain uses TRBV14 and TRBJ2-5, with TRBD2 matching 7 bases. V dropped 1 base and J dropped 9; count of bases not matched to a gene: 11. Germline CDR1 is SGHDN and CDR2 is FVKESK. The CDR3 consists of 15 residues. The CDR3 here is CASSQAGGDPKAQYF. In nucleotides, the CDR3 is TGTGCCAGCAGCCAAGCGGGAGGCGACCCAAAGGCCCAGTACTTC.

The chain has TRBV2 and TRBJ2-5, with D possibly being TRBD2 (5 bases). V dropped 8 bases and J dropped 5 bases, with 21 bases sitting between them. Germline CDR1 is SNHLY and CDR2 is FYNNEI. The length of the CDR3 is 15 residues. The CDR3 reads CASASSGATGETQYF. The CDR3, as DNA: TGTGCCAGCGCTTCGAGCGGAGCCACCGGGGAGACCCAGTACTTC.

The chain joins TRBV6-1 to TRBJ1-2; perhaps TRBD1 as D (6 bases). Germline V CDR1 and CDR2: MNHNS, SASEGT. The CDR3 has 15 amino acids. Trimming removed 6 bases from V and 2 bases from J, with 16 bases in between. For the CDR3, the DNA is TGTGCCAGCAGGAGAGGGGGAAGTTCGAACTATGGCTACACCTTC. Translating it yields CASRRGGSSNYGYTF.